The next 4 T cell receptor beta chains were all read from a single sample in a study of somatic mutations in cytotoxic T cells in rheumatoid arthritis. The repertoire was sequenced with immunoSEQ multiplex PCR; TCRdb's copy has only in-frame clones and lacks some. Among approximately 18,000 clones listed, 80% were seen once. The source material was CD8+ T cells sorted from blood. The receptors derive from an adult with rheumatoid arthritis.

Only a few counts were recorded for this clone. As DNA, the CDR3 is TGTGCCAGCAGCCAAGAATTGAGACAGTCCAATTCACCCCTCCACTTT. Its protein product is CASSQELRQSNSPLHF. This sequence joins TRBV4-2 and TRBJ1-6; a weak D match, TRBD1 (5 bases). Germline V gene data show CDR1 as LGHNA and CDR2 as YNFKEQ. The CDR3 runs to 16 residues. The V end lost 0 bases, the J end lost 7 bases, and 13 bases lay between the germline ends.

The J gene is TRBJ1-3, the V gene TRBV19, with D possibly being TRBD1 (6 bases). Germline CDR1 LNHDA, CDR2 SQIVND (reference sequence). The CDR3 has 15 amino acids. V shed 8 bases and J shed 4 bases, with 18 bases lying between them. DNA for the CDR3: TGTGCCAGTCAACGAGGGGGTACGCGAGGAAACACCATATATTTT. This encodes CASQRGGTRGNTIYF.

This clone was detected a few times. This chain connects TRBV2 to TRBJ1-5; D may be TRBD1 (6 bases). V was trimmed by 3 bases and J by 3 bases, leaving 15 bases between them. The CDR3 totals 16 residues. Germline CDR1 reads SNHLY; CDR2 reads FYNNEI. CDR3 nucleotide sequence: TGTGCCAGCAGTGAGGGGCCCGGGACACCCAATCAGCCCCAGCATTTT. This codes for CASSEGPGTPNQPQHF. Drawing the rest from reference TRBV2 and TRBJ1-5, the complete variable domain is EPEVTQTPSHQVTQMGQEVILRCVPISNHLYFYWYRQILGQKVEFLVSFYNNEISEKSEIFDDQFSVERPDGSNFTLKIRSTKLEDSAMYFCASSEGPGTPNQPQHFGDGTRLSIL.

V gene TRBV2 combines with J gene TRBJ2-5, with D perhaps matching TRBD2 (6 bases). V shed 4 bases and J shed 9 bases, with 18 bases lying between them. Germline V lookup: CDR1 SNHLY, CDR2 FYNNEI. This CDR3 region has 14 residues. The CDR3 here is CASSGPRTPGAQYF. Here the CDR3 DNA reads TGTGCCAGCAGTGGTCCCCGGACTCCGGGGGCCCAGTACTTC.